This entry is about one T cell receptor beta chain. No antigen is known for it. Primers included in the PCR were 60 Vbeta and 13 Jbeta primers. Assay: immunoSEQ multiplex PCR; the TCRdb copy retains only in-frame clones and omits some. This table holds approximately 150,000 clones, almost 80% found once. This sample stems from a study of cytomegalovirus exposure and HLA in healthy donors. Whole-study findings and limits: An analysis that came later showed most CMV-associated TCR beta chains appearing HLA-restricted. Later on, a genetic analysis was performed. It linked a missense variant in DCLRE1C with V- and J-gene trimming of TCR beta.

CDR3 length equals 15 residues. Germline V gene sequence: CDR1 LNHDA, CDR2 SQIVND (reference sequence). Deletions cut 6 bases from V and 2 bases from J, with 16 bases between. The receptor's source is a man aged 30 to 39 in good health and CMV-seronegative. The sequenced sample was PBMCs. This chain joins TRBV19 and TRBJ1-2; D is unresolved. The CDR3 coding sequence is TGTGCCAGTAGATCTTCTGGCCCGGGGAACTATGGCTACACCTTC. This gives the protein CASRSSGPGNYGYTF. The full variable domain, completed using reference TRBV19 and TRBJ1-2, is DGGITQSPKYLFRKEGQNVTLSCEQNLNHDAMYWYRQDPGQGLRLIYYSQIVNDFQKGDIAEGYSVSREKKESFPLTVTSAQKNPTAFYLCASRSSGPGNYGYTFGSGTRLTVV.